The rows below give T cell receptor beta chains drawn from one sample of a study of T cells in Graves' hyperthyroidism and ophthalmopathy. MiXCR, run by TCRdb on the multiplex PCR reads, gives a single entry per CDR3 protein. The sample shows 500,000 to 600,000 distinct CDR3 sequences, 16% of them seen only once. Material for sequencing was blood. The receptors stem from a woman aged 18-29 years with Graves' hyperthyroidism. Both conserved end residues are part of each CDR3. The order of the fields is J gene, V gene, clone size, CDR3 protein. A row's size may be missing; if present it is once, few, many or a size class.

>TRBJ2-3|TRBV10-1|few
CASSDYGVSWEGTDTQYF
>TRBJ1-2|TRBV30|NA
CAWRGHQNYGYTF
>TRBJ2-1|TRBV20-1|few
CSARDPQGRTYNEQFF
>TRBJ1-1|TRBV29-1|many
CSVRPDRTEAFF
>TRBJ1-5|TRBV7-2|many
CASSLFGTSNQPQHF
>TRBJ2-5|TRBV10-3|NA
CAISEAGVTQYF
>TRBJ1-2|TRBV12-3/TRBV12-4|many
CASSLADNYGYTF
>TRBJ2-3|TRBV27|few
CASSLGLAGVLGTDTQYF
>TRBJ1-2|TRBV6-1|many
CASSEFVDSEGVGYTF
>TRBJ2-3|TRBV20-1|NA
CSAPSAAASTDTQYF
>TRBJ2-4|TRBV25-1|few
CASSEWDYEGNIQYF
>TRBJ1-2|TRBV19|NA
CASSISVTEYGYTF
>TRBJ1-2|TRBV29-1|many
CSGQEGYGYTF
>TRBJ2-1|TRBV7-9|many
CASSFIPGQGAGEQFF
>TRBJ2-1|TRBV20-1|many
CSAPRDYPYNEQFF
>TRBJ1-2|TRBV6-1|few
CASSAGRSYGYTF
>TRBJ2-5|TRBV29-1|many
CSVGGRTQETQYF
>TRBJ2-2|TRBV20-1|few
CSVEAGGTNTGELFF
>TRBJ2-6|TRBV20-1|many
CSARAGDRGRGANVLTF
>TRBJ1-2|TRBV12-3/TRBV12-4|many
CASSFLERSYGYTF